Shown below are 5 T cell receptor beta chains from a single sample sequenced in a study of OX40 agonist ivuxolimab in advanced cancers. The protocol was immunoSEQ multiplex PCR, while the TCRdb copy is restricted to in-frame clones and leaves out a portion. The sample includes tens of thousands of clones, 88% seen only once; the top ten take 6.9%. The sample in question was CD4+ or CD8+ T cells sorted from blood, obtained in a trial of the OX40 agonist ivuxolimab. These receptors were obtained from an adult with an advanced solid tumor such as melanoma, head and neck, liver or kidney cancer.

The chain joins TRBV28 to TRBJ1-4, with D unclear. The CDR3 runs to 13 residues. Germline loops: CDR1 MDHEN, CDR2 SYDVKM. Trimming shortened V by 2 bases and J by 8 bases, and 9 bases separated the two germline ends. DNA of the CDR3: TGTGCCAGCAGTTTAGGACGGTTCGAAAAACTGTTTTTT. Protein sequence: CASSLGRFEKLFF.

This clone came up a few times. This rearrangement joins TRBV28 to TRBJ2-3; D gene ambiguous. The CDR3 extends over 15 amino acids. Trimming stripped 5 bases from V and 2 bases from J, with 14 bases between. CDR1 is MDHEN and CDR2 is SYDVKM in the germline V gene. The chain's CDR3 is CASSPPQPNTDTQYF. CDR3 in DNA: TGTGCCAGCAGTCCCCCTCAGCCAAACACAGATACGCAGTATTTT.

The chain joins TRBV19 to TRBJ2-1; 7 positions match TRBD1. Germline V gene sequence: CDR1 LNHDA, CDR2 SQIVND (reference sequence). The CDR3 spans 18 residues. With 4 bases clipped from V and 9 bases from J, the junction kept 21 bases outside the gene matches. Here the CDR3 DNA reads TGTGCCAGTAGTACACTCGGCCGATCGGGTAGGGGGCACCGTGAGCAGTTCTTC. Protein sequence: CASSTLGRSGRGHREQFF.

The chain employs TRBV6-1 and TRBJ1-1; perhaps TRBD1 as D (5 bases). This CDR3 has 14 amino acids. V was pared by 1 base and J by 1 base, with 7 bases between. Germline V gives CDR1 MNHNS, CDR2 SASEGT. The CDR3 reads CASSEVDRNTEAFF. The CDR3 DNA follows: TGTGCCAGCAGTGAAGTTGACAGGAACACTGAAGCTTTCTTT.

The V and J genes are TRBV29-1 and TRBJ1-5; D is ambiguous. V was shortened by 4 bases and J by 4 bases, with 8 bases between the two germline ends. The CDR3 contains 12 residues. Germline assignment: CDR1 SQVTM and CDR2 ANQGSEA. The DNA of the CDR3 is TGCAGCGTTGGTCTGGGGAATCAGCCCCAGCATTTT. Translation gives CSVGLGNQPQHF.